The clone carrying this TCR beta chain was observed a single time. Its cognate antigen is unknown. The entry originates in a study of CD8 T cells in Susac syndrome. Findings and caveats of the study: In its TCR sequencing and HLA analysis, the study acknowledged that the number of individuals was relatively small.

Sequencing of TCR beta was undertaken in CD8+ and CD4+ T cells derived from blood. The CD8+ and CD4+ T cells were isolated magnetically using a negative isolation approach, whereas the TEMRA cells were enriched by FACS. Trimming removed 4 bases at V and 1 base at J, with 14 bases between. CDR1 is SGHKS and CDR2 is YYEKEE in the germline V gene (reference sequence). This CDR3 has 15 residues. Random hexamers were used to reverse transcribe roughly 0.5 to 1 ug of RNA. Amplification of TCR beta CDR3 used immunoSEQ multiplex PCR across 54 Vbeta and 13 Jbeta. TCRdb reprocessed the immunoSEQ multiplex PCR reads with MiXCR, giving one entry per CDR3 protein. The sample carries a few hundred thousand distinct CDR3 sequences, around 83% recorded once.

V is TRBV5-5 and J is TRBJ1-1; D gene uncertain. The sequenced sample was CD8+ T cells from PBMCs. This receptor was obtained from a human donor with multiple sclerosis. CDR3 in amino acids: CASSGPGQPNTEAFF. CDR3 coding DNA: TGTGCCAGCAGCGGCCCCGGGCAGCCGAACACTGAAGCTTTCTTT.